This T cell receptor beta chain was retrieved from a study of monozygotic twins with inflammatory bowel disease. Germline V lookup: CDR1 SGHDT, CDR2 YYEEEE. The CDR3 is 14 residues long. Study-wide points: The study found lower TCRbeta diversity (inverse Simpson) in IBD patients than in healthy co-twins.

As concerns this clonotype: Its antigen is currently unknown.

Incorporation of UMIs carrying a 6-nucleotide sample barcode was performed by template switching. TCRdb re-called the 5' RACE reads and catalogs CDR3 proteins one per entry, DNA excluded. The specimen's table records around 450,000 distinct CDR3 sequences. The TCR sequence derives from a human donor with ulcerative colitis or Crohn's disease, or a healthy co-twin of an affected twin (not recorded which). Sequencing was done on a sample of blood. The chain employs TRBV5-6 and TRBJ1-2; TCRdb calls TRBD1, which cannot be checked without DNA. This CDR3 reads CASSLYQGAYGYTF.